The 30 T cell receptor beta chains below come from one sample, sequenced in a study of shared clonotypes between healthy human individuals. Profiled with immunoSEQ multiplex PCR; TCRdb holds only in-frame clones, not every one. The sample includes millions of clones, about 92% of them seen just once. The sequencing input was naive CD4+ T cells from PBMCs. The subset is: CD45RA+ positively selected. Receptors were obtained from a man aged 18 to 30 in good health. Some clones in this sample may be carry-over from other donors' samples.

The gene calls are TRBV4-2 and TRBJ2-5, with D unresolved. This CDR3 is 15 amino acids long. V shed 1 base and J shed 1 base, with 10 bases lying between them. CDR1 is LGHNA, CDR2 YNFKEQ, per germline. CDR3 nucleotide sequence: TGTGCCAGCAGCCAAGGTCTAGGGCCCCAAGAGACCCAGTACTTC. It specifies CASSQGLGPQETQYF.

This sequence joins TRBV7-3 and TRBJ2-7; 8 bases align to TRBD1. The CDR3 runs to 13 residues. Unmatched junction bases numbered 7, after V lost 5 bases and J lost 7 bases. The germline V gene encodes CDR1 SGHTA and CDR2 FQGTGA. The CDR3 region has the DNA TGTGCCAGCAGCACCGCGCAGGGGGCAGAGCAGTACTTC. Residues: CASSTAQGAEQYF.

The CDR3 DNA reads as TGCAGTGCTCCCTTCGATACCCAGTACTTC. Its translation is CSAPFDTQYF. The J gene is TRBJ2-5, the V gene TRBV20-1; the D is unclear. The V gene's germline CDR1 is DFQATT and CDR2 SNEGSKA (reference sequence). The V end was cut by 5 bases, the J end by 8 bases, with 9 bases between. There are 10 residues in the CDR3.

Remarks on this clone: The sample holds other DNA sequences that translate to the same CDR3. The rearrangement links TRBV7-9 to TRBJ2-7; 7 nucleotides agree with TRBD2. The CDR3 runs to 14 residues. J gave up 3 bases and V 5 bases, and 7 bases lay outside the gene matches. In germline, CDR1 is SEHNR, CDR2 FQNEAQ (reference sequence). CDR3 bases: TGTGCCAGCAGCACGGCCGGGACTATCTACGAGCAGTACTTC. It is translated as CASSTAGTIYEQYF. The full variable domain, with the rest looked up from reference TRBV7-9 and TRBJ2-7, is DTGVSQNPRHKITKRGQNVTFRCDPISEHNRLYWYRQTLGQGPEFLTYFQNEAQLEKSRLLSDRFSAERPKGSFSTLEIQRTEQGDSAMYLCASSTAGTIYEQYFGPGTRLTVT.

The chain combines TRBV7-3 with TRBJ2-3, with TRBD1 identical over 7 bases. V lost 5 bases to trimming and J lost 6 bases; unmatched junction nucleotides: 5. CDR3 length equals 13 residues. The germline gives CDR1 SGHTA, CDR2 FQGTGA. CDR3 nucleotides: TGTGCCAGCAGCCACGACAGGGCGGATACGCAGTATTTT. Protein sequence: CASSHDRADTQYF.

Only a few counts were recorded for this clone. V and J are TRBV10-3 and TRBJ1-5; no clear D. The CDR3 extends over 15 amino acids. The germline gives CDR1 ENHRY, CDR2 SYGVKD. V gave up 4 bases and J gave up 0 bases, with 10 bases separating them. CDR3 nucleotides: TGTGCCATCAGTGGGGCAGATAATAGCAATCAGCCCCAGCATTTT. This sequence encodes CAISGADNSNQPQHF.

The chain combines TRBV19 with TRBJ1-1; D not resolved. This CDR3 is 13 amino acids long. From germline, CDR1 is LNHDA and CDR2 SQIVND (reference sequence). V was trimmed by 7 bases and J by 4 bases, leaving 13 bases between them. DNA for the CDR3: TGTGCCAGTACCCCCTGGGGAATCACTGAAGCTTTCTTT. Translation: CASTPWGITEAFF.

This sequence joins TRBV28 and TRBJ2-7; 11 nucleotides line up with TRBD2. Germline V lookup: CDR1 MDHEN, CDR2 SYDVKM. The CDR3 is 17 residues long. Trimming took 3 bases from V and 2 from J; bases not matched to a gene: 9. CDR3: CASSFLPLAGGTYEQYF. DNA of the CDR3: TGTGCCAGCAGTTTCCTCCCCTTAGCGGGAGGGACCTACGAGCAGTACTTC.

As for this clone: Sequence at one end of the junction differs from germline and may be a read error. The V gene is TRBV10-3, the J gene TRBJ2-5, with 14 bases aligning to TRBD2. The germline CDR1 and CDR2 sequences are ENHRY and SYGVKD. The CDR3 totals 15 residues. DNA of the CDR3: TGTGCCACCAGTGGGACTAGCGGGAGCCAAGAGACCCAGTACTTC. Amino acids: CATSGTSGSQETQYF.

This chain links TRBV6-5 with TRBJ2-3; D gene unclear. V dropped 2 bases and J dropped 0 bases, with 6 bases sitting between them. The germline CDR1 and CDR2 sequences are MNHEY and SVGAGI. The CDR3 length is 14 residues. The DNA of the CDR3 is TGTGCCAGCAGTTACGGTTATAGCACAGATACGCAGTATTTT. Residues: CASSYGYSTDTQYF.

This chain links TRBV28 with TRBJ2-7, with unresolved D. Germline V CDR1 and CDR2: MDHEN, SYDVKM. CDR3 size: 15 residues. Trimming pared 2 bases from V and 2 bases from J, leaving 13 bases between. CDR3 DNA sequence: TGTGCCAGCAGTTTAAGCCAGGCATCGCCCTACGAGCAGTACTTC. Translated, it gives CASSLSQASPYEQYF.

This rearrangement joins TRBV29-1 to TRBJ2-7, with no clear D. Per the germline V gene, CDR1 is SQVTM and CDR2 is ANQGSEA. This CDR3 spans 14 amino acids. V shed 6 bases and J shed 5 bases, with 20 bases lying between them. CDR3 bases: TGCAGCGTACCCCGCAATGGGTTCCAGGACGAGCAGTACTTC. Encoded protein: CSVPRNGFQDEQYF.

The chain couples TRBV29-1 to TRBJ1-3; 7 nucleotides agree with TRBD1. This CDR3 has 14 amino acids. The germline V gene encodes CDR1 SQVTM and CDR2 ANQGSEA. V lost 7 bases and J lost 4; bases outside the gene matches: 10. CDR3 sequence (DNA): TGCAGCGGTCGACAGGGCCAACTCGGAAACACCATATATTTT. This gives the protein CSGRQGQLGNTIYF.

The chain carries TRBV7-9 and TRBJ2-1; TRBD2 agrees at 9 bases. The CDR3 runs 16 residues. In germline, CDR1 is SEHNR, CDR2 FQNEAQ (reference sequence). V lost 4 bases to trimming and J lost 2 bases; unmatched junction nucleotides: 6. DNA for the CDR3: TGTGCCAGCAGCTCCCTGCTAGCGGGAACCTACAATGAGCAGTTCTTC. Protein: CASSSLLAGTYNEQFF.

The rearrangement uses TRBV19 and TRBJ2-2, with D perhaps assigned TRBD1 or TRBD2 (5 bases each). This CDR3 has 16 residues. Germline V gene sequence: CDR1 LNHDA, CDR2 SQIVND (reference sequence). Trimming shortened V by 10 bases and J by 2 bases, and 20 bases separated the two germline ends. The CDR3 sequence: CATTLRDRVNTGELFF. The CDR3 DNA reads TGTGCCACCACTTTAAGGGACCGGGTAAACACCGGGGAGCTGTTTTTT.

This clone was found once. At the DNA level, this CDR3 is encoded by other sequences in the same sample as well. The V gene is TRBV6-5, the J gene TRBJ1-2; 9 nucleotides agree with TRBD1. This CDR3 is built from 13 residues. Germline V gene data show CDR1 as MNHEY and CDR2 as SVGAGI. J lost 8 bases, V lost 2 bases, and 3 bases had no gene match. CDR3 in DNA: TGTGCCAGCAGTTACAGGACAGGGGACGGCTACACCTTC. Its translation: CASSYRTGDGYTF.

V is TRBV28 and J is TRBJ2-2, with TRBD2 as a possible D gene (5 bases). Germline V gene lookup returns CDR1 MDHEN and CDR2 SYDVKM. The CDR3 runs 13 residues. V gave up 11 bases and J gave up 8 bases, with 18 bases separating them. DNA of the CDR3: TGTGCCGTACCAATTCTAGCTTCGGGGGAGCTGTTTTTT. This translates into CAVPILASGELFF.

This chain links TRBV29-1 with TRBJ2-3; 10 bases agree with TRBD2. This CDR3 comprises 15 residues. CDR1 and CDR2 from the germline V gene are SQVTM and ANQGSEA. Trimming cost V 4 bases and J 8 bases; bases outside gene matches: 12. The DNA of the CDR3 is TGCAGCGTTGTTGGCCTAGCGGGAGAACAGGGTACGCAGTATTTT. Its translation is CSVVGLAGEQGTQYF.

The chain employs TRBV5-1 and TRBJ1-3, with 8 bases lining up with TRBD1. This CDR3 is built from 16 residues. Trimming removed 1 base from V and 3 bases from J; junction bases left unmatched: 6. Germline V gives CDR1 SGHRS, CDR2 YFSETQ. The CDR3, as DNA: TGCGCCAGCAGCTTGCAGGGGGCGCGGGTTGGAAACACCATATATTTT. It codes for CASSLQGARVGNTIYF. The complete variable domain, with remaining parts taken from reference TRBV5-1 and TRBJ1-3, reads KAGVTQTPRYLIKTRGQQVTLSCSPISGHRSVSWYQQTPGQGLQFLFEYFSETQRNKGNFPGRFSGRQFSNSRSEMNVSTLELGDSALYLCASSLQGARVGNTIYFGEGSWLTVV.

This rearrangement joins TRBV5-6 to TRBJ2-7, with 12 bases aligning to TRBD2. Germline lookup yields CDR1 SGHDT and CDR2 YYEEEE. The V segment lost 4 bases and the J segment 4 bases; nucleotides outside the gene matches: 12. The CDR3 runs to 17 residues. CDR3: CASSLQPGLAGSYEQYF. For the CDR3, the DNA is TGTGCCAGCAGCCTACAACCGGGACTAGCGGGTAGTTACGAGCAGTACTTC.

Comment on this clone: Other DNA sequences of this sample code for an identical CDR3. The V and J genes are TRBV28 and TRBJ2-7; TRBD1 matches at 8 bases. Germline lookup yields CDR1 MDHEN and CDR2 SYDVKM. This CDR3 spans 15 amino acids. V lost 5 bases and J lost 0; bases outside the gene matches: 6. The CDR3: CASSQTGALSYEQYF. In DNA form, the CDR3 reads TGTGCCAGCAGTCAGACAGGGGCCCTCTCCTACGAGCAGTACTTC.

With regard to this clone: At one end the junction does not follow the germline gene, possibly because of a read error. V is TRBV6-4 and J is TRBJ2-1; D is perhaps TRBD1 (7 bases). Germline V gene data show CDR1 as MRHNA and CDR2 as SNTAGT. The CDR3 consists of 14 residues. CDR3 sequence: CAISTGALGGEQFF. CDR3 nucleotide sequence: TGTGCCATCAGTACAGGGGCGCTGGGAGGTGAGCAGTTCTTC.

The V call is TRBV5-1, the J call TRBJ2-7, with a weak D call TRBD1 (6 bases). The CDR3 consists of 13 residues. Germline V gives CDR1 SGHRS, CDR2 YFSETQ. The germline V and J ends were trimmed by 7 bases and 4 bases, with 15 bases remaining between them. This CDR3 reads CASAGIQGYEQYF. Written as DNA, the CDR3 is TGCGCCAGCGCCGGGATTCAGGGGTACGAGCAGTACTTC.

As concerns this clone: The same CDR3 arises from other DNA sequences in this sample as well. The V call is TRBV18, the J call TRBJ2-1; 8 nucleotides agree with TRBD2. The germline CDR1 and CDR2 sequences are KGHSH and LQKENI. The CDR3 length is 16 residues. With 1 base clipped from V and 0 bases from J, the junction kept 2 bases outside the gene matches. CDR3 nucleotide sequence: TGTGCCAGCTCACCACTCGCGGGAGGCTCCTACAATGAGCAGTTCTTC. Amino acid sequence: CASSPLAGGSYNEQFF.

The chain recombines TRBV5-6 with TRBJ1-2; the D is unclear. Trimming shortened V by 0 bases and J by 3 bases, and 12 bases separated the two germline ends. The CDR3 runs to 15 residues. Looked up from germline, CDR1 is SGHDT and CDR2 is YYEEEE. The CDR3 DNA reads TGTGCCAGCAGCTTGGACGGACCCCTCCACTATGGCTACACCTTC. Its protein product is CASSLDGPLHYGYTF.

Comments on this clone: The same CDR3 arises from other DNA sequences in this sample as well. The CDR3, as DNA: TGTGCCAGCAGTTACTCTGGTAGGGGGTCCTACGAGCAGTACTTC. This codes for CASSYSGRGSYEQYF. The V call is TRBV6-5, the J call TRBJ2-7; D is possibly TRBD1 (6 bases). V was cut by 0 bases and J by 1 base, with 10 bases left in between. Germline V gene lookup returns CDR1 MNHEY and CDR2 SVGAGI. CDR3 length: 15 residues.

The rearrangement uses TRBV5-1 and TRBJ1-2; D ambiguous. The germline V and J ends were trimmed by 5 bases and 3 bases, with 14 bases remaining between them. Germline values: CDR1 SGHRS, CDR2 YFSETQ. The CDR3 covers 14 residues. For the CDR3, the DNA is TGCGCCAGCAGAATGCAGGACGTTCACTATGGCTACACCTTC. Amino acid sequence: CASRMQDVHYGYTF.

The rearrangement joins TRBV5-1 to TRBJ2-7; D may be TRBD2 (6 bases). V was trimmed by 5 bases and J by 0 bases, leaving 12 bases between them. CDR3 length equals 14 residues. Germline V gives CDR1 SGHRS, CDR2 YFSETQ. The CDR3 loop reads CASSVGGFSYEQYF. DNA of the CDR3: TGCGCCAGCAGTGTGGGGGGTTTCTCCTACGAGCAGTACTTC.

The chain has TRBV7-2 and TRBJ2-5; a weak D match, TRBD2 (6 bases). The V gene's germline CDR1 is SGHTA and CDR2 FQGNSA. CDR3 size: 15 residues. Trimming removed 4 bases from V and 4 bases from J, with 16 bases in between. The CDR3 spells CASSSPMGGRETQYF. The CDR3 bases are TGTGCCAGCAGCTCCCCCATGGGGGGACGAGAGACCCAGTACTTC.

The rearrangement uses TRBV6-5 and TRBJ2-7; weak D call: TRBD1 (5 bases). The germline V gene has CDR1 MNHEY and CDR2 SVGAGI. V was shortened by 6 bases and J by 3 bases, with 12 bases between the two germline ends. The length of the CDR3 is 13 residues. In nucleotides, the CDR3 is TGTGCCAGCAGGCGACAGATGAACTACGAGCAGTACTTC. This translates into CASRRQMNYEQYF.